The 21 T cell receptor beta chains listed next were all sequenced from one sample in a study of T cell responses to AZD1222 COVID-19 vaccine. This table comes from immunoSEQ multiplex PCR, and its TCRdb copy is limited to in-frame clones, with some not included. The data show about 140,000 clones, 89% seen once. The source material was peripheral blood, sampled on day 0 of AZD1222 vaccination. These receptors were collected from an adult in good health.

Only a few counts were recorded for this clone. CDR3 protein: CASRVAGQGGAEQYF. DNA of the CDR3: TGTGCCAGCAGGGTCGCGGGACAGGGGGGTGCCGAGCAGTACTTC. The chain combines TRBV6-6 with TRBJ2-7; TRBD1 matches at 11 bases. The V gene's germline CDR1 is MNHNY and CDR2 SVGAGI (reference sequence). This CDR3 spans 15 amino acids. The J segment lost 6 bases and the V segment lost 6 bases, leaving 10 bases of the junction unmatched.

V and J are TRBV2 and TRBJ2-5, with 10 bases matching TRBD1. CDR1 SNHLY and CDR2 FYNNEI come from the germline V gene. V shed 6 bases and J 5 bases; nucleotides not matched to a gene: 9. There are 15 residues in the CDR3. The CDR3 region is CASSPRTGGFETQYF. The CDR3 nucleotides read TGTGCCAGCAGCCCCCGGACAGGGGGTTTTGAGACCCAGTACTTC.

The chain couples TRBV18 to TRBJ2-7, with 9 bases aligning to TRBD1. Germline V gives CDR1 KGHSH, CDR2 LQKENI. The junction had 7 bases not matched to a gene; V was cut back by 3 bases and J by 4 bases. CDR3 size: 15 residues. CDR3 sequence reads: CASSPSGQGGYEQYF. The CDR3 DNA is TGTGCCAGCTCACCTTCGGGACAGGGTGGATACGAGCAGTACTTC.

V gene TRBV5-4 combines with J gene TRBJ1-6; 7 bases agree with TRBD1. The CDR3 length is 18 residues. V lost 1 base, J lost 7 bases, and 14 bases stayed unmatched. Germline loops: CDR1 SGHNT, CDR2 YYREEE (reference sequence). In nucleotides, the CDR3 is TGTGCCAGCAGCTTGTACCCGGCCAGGGGGTTCATGAATTCACCCCTCCACTTT. This sequence encodes CASSLYPARGFMNSPLHF.

This chain joins TRBV2 and TRBJ1-5; no reliable D call. Deletions cut 6 bases from V and 3 bases from J, with 12 bases between. Germline CDR1 reads SNHLY; CDR2 reads FYNNEI. There are 14 residues in the CDR3. The CDR3: CASRSRRDNQPQHF. CDR3 sequence (DNA): TGTGCCAGCAGATCCCGTCGGGACAATCAGCCCCAGCATTTT.

The chain combines TRBV4-2 with TRBJ1-2, with D maybe TRBD1 (6 bases). V was cut by 4 bases and J by 8 bases, with 14 bases left in between. Per the germline V gene, CDR1 is LGHNA and CDR2 is YNFKEQ. This CDR3 spans 13 amino acids. The CDR3 loop is CASSLGAAWGYTF. The CDR3 DNA sequence: TGTGCCAGCAGCCTGGGGGCAGCCTGGGGCTACACCTTC.

This clone was seen more than once but under ten times. The chain recombines TRBV28 with TRBJ2-7; TRBD2 matches at 8 bases. Per germline, CDR1 MDHEN and CDR2 SYDVKM. The CDR3 sequence is 15 residues long. V lost 2 bases to trimming and J lost 1 base; unmatched junction nucleotides: 4. DNA of the CDR3: TGTGCCAGCAGTTTAGCGGGAGGTGGGTCCTACGAGCAGTACTTC. Translating it yields CASSLAGGGSYEQYF.

This chain uses TRBV5-6 with TRBJ1-2; unclear D gene. Trimming pared 4 bases from V and 1 base from J, leaving 14 bases between. Germline assignment: CDR1 SGHDT and CDR2 YYEEEE. The CDR3 runs to 15 residues. The CDR3 sequence: CASSPDGSFNYGYTF. Written as DNA, the CDR3 is TGTGCCAGCAGCCCCGACGGGTCCTTTAACTATGGCTACACCTTC.

This sequence joins TRBV19 and TRBJ1-3, with D unresolved. The CDR3 has 18 residues. The V and J ends lost 3 bases and 0 bases respectively, with 18 bases between them. The V gene's germline CDR1 is LNHDA and CDR2 SQIVND (reference sequence). The CDR3 region has the DNA TGTGCCAGTAGTATCAAGCCCCCAAAACAGAGCTCTGGAAACACCATATATTTT. The encoded protein is CASSIKPPKQSSGNTIYF.

V usage is TRBV11-2 and J usage is TRBJ2-3; TRBD1 agrees at 7 bases. This CDR3 comprises 18 residues. CDR1 is SGHAT, CDR2 FQNNGV, per germline. V lost 2 bases and J lost 4; bases outside the gene matches: 15. Written as DNA, the CDR3 is TGTGCCAGCAGCTTATATATTGGGAGACAGGGATTAGCAGATACGCAGTATTTT. As protein: CASSLYIGRQGLADTQYF. Filled out from reference TRBV11-2 and TRBJ2-3, the complete variable domain reads EAGVAQSPRYKIIEKRQSVAFWCNPISGHATLYWYQQILGQGPKLLIQFQNNGVVDDSQLPKDRFSAERLKGVDSTLKIQPAKLEDSAVYLCASSLYIGRQGLADTQYFGPGTRLTVL.

This rearrangement joins TRBV7-9 to TRBJ1-4, with 8 bases aligning to TRBD1. CDR3 length equals 17 residues. V lost 3 bases to trimming and J lost 7 bases; unmatched junction nucleotides: 13. Per the germline V gene, CDR1 is SEHNR and CDR2 is FQNEAQ (reference sequence). The CDR3 is CASSFLDGTGGREKLFF. Written as DNA, the CDR3 is TGTGCCAGCAGCTTCCTAGATGGGACAGGAGGACGTGAAAAACTGTTTTTT. Based on the CDR3 plus reference TRBV7-9 and TRBJ1-4, the full variable domain is DTGVSQNPRHKITKRGQNVTFRCDPISEHNRLYWYRQTLGQGPEFLTYFQNEAQLEKSRLLSDRFSAERPKGSFSTLEIQRTEQGDSAMYLCASSFLDGTGGREKLFFGSGTQLSVL.

The chain couples TRBV18 to TRBJ1-1, with 9 bases that match TRBD1. V was clipped by 4 bases and J by 0 bases; unmatched bases: 30. The CDR3 length is 24 residues. CDR1 and CDR2 (germline): KGHSH, LQKENI. DNA of the CDR3: TGTGCCAGCTCACGATCGGGACAGGGAGGTTTCGATCCCGACTTCGGGTTCATGAACACTGAAGCTTTCTTT. Its protein is CASSRSGQGGFDPDFGFMNTEAFF.

The chain couples TRBV13 to TRBJ2-7, with 10 positions matching TRBD2. The CDR3 is made up of 15 amino acids. Per germline, CDR1 PRHDT and CDR2 FYEKMQ (reference sequence). Trimming took 0 bases from V and 2 from J; bases not matched to a gene: 1. This chain's CDR3 is CASSLGSGGAYEQYF. CDR3 in DNA: TGTGCCAGCAGCTTAGGCAGCGGGGGGGCCTACGAGCAGTACTTC.

This chain connects TRBV4-1 to TRBJ2-1; 9 bases are a match to TRBD2. Per germline, CDR1 MGHRA and CDR2 YSYEKL. This CDR3 region has 15 residues. V was pared by 1 base and J by 4 bases, with 2 bases of the junction left unmatched. The CDR3 region has the DNA TGCGCCAGCAGCCAAGGGACTAGCGTTTACAATGAGCAGTTCTTC. Protein product: CASSQGTSVYNEQFF.

This clone was counted a single time. The rearrangement uses TRBV6-2 or TRBV6-3 and TRBJ1-2; D unresolved. The CDR3 has 16 residues. CDR1 MNHEY and CDR2 SVGEGT come from the germline V gene. Deletions cut 3 bases from V and 6 bases from J, with 20 bases between. CDR3 in DNA: TGTGCCAGCAGTTATGCGGCCGGCAAGGCGTCAGATGGCTACACCTTC. Translated: CASSYAAGKASDGYTF.

The V gene is TRBV2, the J gene TRBJ2-3; D not resolved. The CDR3 has 11 residues. The V gene's germline CDR1 is SNHLY and CDR2 FYNNEI. The ends were cut back, 3 bases at V and 9 bases at J, with 7 bases in the middle. The CDR3 loop reads CASSEIRTQYF. The DNA of the CDR3 is TGTGCCAGCAGTGAGATTAGGACGCAGTATTTT.

This clone rates as large (0.1 to 1%). The chain links TRBV4-2 to TRBJ1-1, with TRBD1 matching over 8 bases. The CDR3 is 14 amino acids. Germline CDR1 and CDR2: LGHNA and YNFKEQ. V dropped 3 bases and J dropped 2; count of bases not matched to a gene: 2. CDR3 DNA sequence: TGTGCCAGCAGCCACGGACAGGGAAACACTGAAGCTTTCTTT. This sequence encodes CASSHGQGNTEAFF.

The chain is built from TRBV7-2 and TRBJ2-2, with D possibly matching TRBD1 (5 bases). The CDR3 contains 15 residues. Germline-derived CDR1 and CDR2 are SGHTA and FQGNSA. V lost 5 bases, J lost 2 bases, and 12 bases lay in between. The CDR3 DNA is TGTGCCAGCAGCGCGGCCAGGGCTAACACCGGGGAGCTGTTTTTT. Residues: CASSAARANTGELFF.

V is TRBV5-1 and J is TRBJ1-4, with 8 nucleotides matching TRBD1. Trimming removed 7 bases from V and 8 bases from J; junction bases left unmatched: 7. Germline CDR1 reads SGHRS; CDR2 reads YFSETQ. The CDR3 runs to 13 residues. CDR3 amino acids: CASGRDRNEKLFF. The CDR3 region has the DNA TGCGCCAGCGGACGGGACAGGAACGAAAAACTGTTTTTT.

The chain recombines TRBV6-6 with TRBJ1-1; 10 bases fit TRBD1. With 5 bases clipped from V and 5 bases from J, the junction kept 5 bases outside the gene matches. There are 14 residues in the CDR3. Germline lookup yields CDR1 MNHNY and CDR2 SVGAGI (reference sequence). CDR3 nucleotide sequence: TGTGCCAGCAGTGACGACAGGGGGCTGACTGAAGCTTTCTTT. This encodes CASSDDRGLTEAFF.

V usage is TRBV11-2 and J usage is TRBJ2-1; D gene ambiguous. Trimming pared 4 bases from V and 0 bases from J, leaving 7 bases between. Germline CDR1 SGHAT, CDR2 FQNNGV. The length of the CDR3 is 14 residues. CDR3 DNA: TGTGCCAGCAGCTCCCGGAGCTCCTACAATGAGCAGTTCTTC. Protein sequence: CASSSRSSYNEQFF. The full variable domain, in which reference TRBV11-2 and TRBJ2-1 provide the parts outside the CDR3, is EAGVAQSPRYKIIEKRQSVAFWCNPISGHATLYWYQQILGQGPKLLIQFQNNGVVDDSQLPKDRFSAERLKGVDSTLKIQPAKLEDSAVYLCASSSRSSYNEQFFGPGTRLTVL.